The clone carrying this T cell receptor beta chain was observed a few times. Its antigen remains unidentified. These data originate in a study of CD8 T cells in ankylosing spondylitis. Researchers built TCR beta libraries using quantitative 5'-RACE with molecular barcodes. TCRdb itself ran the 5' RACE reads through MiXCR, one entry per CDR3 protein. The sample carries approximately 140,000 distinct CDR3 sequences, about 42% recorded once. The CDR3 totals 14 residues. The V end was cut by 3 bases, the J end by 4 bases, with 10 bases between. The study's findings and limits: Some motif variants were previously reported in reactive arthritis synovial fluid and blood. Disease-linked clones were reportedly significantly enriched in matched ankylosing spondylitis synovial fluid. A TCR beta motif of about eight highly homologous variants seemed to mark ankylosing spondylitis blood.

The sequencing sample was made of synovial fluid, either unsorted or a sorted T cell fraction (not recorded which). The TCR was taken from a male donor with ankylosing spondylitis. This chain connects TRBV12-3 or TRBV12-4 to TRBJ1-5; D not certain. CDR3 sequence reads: CASSLWDGNQPQHF. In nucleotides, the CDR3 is TGTGCCAGCAGTTTGTGGGATGGAAATCAGCCCCAGCATTTT.